The 18 T cell receptor beta chains presented below share a single source sample, sequenced in a study of blood T cells in healthy people across ages. A J-beta primer mix and a sample-barcoded 5' primer were used in a second PCR of roughly 7 to 12 cycles. TCRdb reprocessed the 5' RACE reads via MiXCR and lists one record per CDR3 protein. In the table there are hundreds of thousands of distinct CDR3 sequences, 35% to 50% of which are singletons. Sequencing was carried out using blood. The source of these receptors is a man older than 75 in good health.

The rearrangement uses TRBV2 and TRBJ2-3; 11 bases match TRBD2. Germline V gene data show CDR1 as SNHLY and CDR2 as FYNNEI. CDR3 size: 15 residues. The J segment lost 4 bases and the V segment lost 7 bases, leaving 7 bases of the junction unmatched. CDR3 region: CASKELAGAPDTQYF. The DNA of the CDR3 is TGTGCCAGCAAAGAACTAGCGGGAGCCCCAGATACGCAGTATTTT.

This sequence joins TRBV4-1 and TRBJ1-2, with TRBD1 matching 7 bases. This CDR3 comprises 13 residues. CDR1 and CDR2 from the germline V gene are MGHRA and YSYEKL. V shed 6 bases, J shed 2 bases, and the junction held 3 bases outside the gene matches. CDR3 DNA: TGCGCCAGCAGGGAGACAGGGAACTATGGCTACACCTTC. Translation: CASRETGNYGYTF.

This rearrangement joins TRBV4-1 to TRBJ2-7, with D tentatively TRBD1 (6 bases). Trimming removed 1 base at V and 2 bases at J, with 12 bases between. The CDR3 has 15 residues. Germline loops: CDR1 MGHRA, CDR2 YSYEKL. CDR3 DNA: TGCGCCAGCAGCCAAGTCCCAGGGGCTCCCTACGAGCAGTACTTC. It encodes CASSQVPGAPYEQYF.

V usage is TRBV20-1 and J usage is TRBJ2-2; TRBD1 is a possible D gene (6 bases). CDR1 and CDR2 (germline): DFQATT, SNEGSKA (reference sequence). The CDR3 contains 14 residues. The CDR3 sequence is CSVKGDRLAGELFF. CDR3 sequence (DNA): TGCAGCGTAAAGGGGGACCGTCTGGCCGGGGAGCTGTTTTTT.

CDR3 sequence: CASSFEGAITEAFF. The DNA of the CDR3 is TGCGCCAGCAGCTTCGAGGGGGCGATAACTGAAGCTTTCTTT. The chain combines TRBV5-1 with TRBJ1-1; 7 nucleotides align to TRBD1. Per germline, CDR1 SGHRS and CDR2 YFSETQ. After removal of 2 bases from V and 5 bases from J, the junction contained 6 bases not matched to a gene. There are 14 residues in the CDR3.

In this sample, this clonotype turned up a few times. This sequence joins TRBV7-2 and TRBJ1-2; D is perhaps TRBD1 (6 bases). Germline values: CDR1 SGHTA, CDR2 FQGNSA. CDR3 length equals 15 residues. Trimming left V 2 bases short and J 7 bases short, with 17 bases between. The CDR3 nucleotides read TGTGCCAGCAGCTTAACGACAGGCCCGGGAGGTGGCTACACCTTC. It encodes CASSLTTGPGGGYTF.

The V and J genes are TRBV25-1 and TRBJ1-2, with D uncertain. Deletions cut 5 bases from V and 5 bases from J, with 18 bases between. Germline V gene lookup returns CDR1 MGHDK and CDR2 SYGVNS. This CDR3 comprises 15 residues. The CDR3 DNA is TGTGCCAGCAGTCTCCACGGGCCCCTAGGGTATGGCTACACCTTC. This encodes CASSLHGPLGYGYTF.

The chain uses TRBV7-2 and TRBJ2-3, with D tentatively TRBD2 (6 bases). This CDR3 is built from 15 residues. The V end lost 0 bases, the J end lost 1 base, and 8 bases lay between the germline ends. Germline V lookup: CDR1 SGHTA, CDR2 FQGNSA. Here the CDR3 reads CASSLATGGTDTQYF. The DNA of the CDR3 is TGTGCCAGCAGCTTAGCGACGGGAGGCACAGATACGCAGTATTTT. Supplemented by reference TRBV7-2 and TRBJ2-3, the full variable domain reads GAGVSQSPSNKVTEKGKDVELRCDPISGHTALYWYRQSLGQGLEFLIYFQGNSAPDKSGLPSDRFSAERTGGSVSTLTIQRTQQEDSAVYLCASSLATGGTDTQYFGPGTRLTVL.

This clonotype was detected ten times or more. This chain uses TRBV29-1 with TRBJ1-1; D gene ambiguous. Germline V gives CDR1 SQVTM, CDR2 ANQGSEA. V was shortened by 4 bases and J by 3 bases, with 12 bases between the two germline ends. The CDR3 runs 13 residues. In nucleotides, the CDR3 is TGCAGCGTTGCCGAACAGACATACACTGAAGCTTTCTTT. Amino acid sequence: CSVAEQTYTEAFF.

This rearrangement joins TRBV15 to TRBJ1-5; D is possibly TRBD1 (6 bases). V shed 0 bases and J shed 1 base, with 13 bases lying between them. The length of the CDR3 is 17 residues. Germline CDR1 LNHNV, CDR2 YYDKDF (reference sequence). The CDR3 DNA reads TGTGCCACCAGCAGAGATGGGTGGGGGCTGAGCAATCAGCCCCAGCATTTT. Its translation is CATSRDGWGLSNQPQHF.

This clonotype was seen once. The CDR3 bases are TGTGCCAGCAGACAACATGGGGAGACCCAGTTCTTC. The encoded protein is CASRQHGETQFF. V gene TRBV28 combines with J gene TRBJ2-1; perhaps TRBD2 as D (5 bases). The CDR3 has 12 residues. Looked up from germline, CDR1 is MDHEN and CDR2 is SYDVKM. V gave up 6 bases and J gave up 13 bases, with 16 bases separating them.

This clonotype was counted only a few times. This chain connects TRBV6-5 to TRBJ2-3; perhaps TRBD2 as D (6 bases). There are 13 residues in the CDR3. Germline loops: CDR1 MNHEY, CDR2 SVGAGI. The V and J ends lost 6 bases and 11 bases respectively, with 18 bases between them. The CDR3, as DNA: TGTGCCAGCAGCAGGCGGGACCACCTGGGGCAGTATTTT. This sequence encodes CASSRRDHLGQYF.

To note about this clonotype: A read error may account for a junction end that differs from germline. The chain is built from TRBV9 and TRBJ2-3; no clear D. The V gene's germline CDR1 is SGDLS and CDR2 YYNGEE. The CDR3 consists of 14 residues. CDR3 in amino acids: CASSAGGGTDTRYF. CDR3 nucleotide sequence: TGTGCCAGCAGCGCCGGCGGTGGCACAGATACGCGGTATTTT.

The CDR3 reads CASSQAAQGPYEQYF. The CDR3 DNA follows: TGCGCCAGCAGCCAAGCGGCGCAGGGGCCATACGAGCAGTACTTC. The chain couples TRBV4-3 to TRBJ2-5; maybe TRBD1 (6 bases). The DNA end is a closer match to TRBJ2-7, so the J assignment may be wrong. This CDR3 comprises 15 residues. CDR1 is LGHNA, CDR2 YSLEER, per germline.

Concerning this clonotype: A read error may produce the germline difference seen at one junction end. V is TRBV5-1 and J is TRBJ1-5; 9 nucleotides line up with TRBD1. Germline CDR1 and CDR2: SGHRS and YFSETQ. The CDR3 covers 15 residues. CDR3 nucleotides: TGCGCCAGCAGTTTGGGGACAGGGAGGTTTCAGCCCCAGCATTTT. Amino acids: CASSLGTGRFQPQHF.

The chain has TRBV7-2 and TRBJ2-1; D remains ambiguous. This CDR3 region has 13 residues. V lost 5 bases to trimming and J lost 9 bases, with 14 bases between them. Germline V gives CDR1 SGHTA, CDR2 FQGNSA. CDR3 coding DNA: TGTGCCAGCAGCACCCGACTGGAGAGTGAGCAGTTCTTC. Amino acids: CASSTRLESEQFF.

The chain is built from TRBV28 and TRBJ2-1; tentative D call: TRBD2 (7 bases). The CDR3 totals 17 residues. Trimming removed 5 bases from V and 9 bases from J, with 26 bases in between. Germline-derived CDR1 and CDR2 are MDHEN and SYDVKM. The CDR3 protein is CASSGPGLTRGAGEQFF. The CDR3 coding sequence is TGTGCCAGCAGTGGGCCGGGACTAACTCGGGGGGCTGGTGAGCAGTTCTTC.

The CDR3: CASSPLRGTGANVLTF. DNA for the CDR3: TGTGCCAGCAGCCCGCTTAGGGGAACTGGGGCCAACGTCCTGACTTTC. The chain has TRBV7-2 and TRBJ2-6; possibly TRBD1 for D (5 bases). The CDR3 sequence is 16 residues long. V lost 5 bases to trimming and J lost 2 bases, with 13 bases between them. The germline CDR1 and CDR2 sequences are SGHTA and FQGNSA.